The 8 T cell receptor beta chains reported below all come from one sample, sequenced in a study of radiotherapy plus CTLA-4 blockade in lung cancer. Profiled with immunoSEQ multiplex PCR; TCRdb holds only in-frame clones, not every one. The sample has tens of thousands of clones; around 80% are singletons. Material: peripheral blood, obtained from a patient treated with radiotherapy plus ipilimumab. Receptor source: a human donor with non-small cell lung cancer who had a complete response to radiotherapy plus ipilimumab.

This rearrangement joins TRBV12-2 to TRBJ2-2; TRBD2, as called in the table, went unchecked against the DNA. TRBV12-2 is recorded as a pseudogene. The CDR3 consists of 16 residues. The CDR3 is CARNPWGGRNTGELFF. The CDR3 DNA follows: TGTGCAAGAAATCCCTGGGGGGGTAGGAACACCGGGGAGCTGTTTTTT.

V gene TRBV5-1 combines with J gene TRBJ2-2; maybe TRBD2 (6 bases). Per germline, CDR1 SGHRS and CDR2 YFSETQ. The CDR3 contains 16 residues. With 2 bases removed from V and 0 bases from J, the gap between germline ends came to 11 bases. The CDR3 region has the DNA TGCGCCAGCAGCTTTGGGCGGGGAGCGAACACCGGGGAGCTGTTTTTT. It yields the protein CASSFGRGANTGELFF.

This clone showed up just a few times. This rearrangement joins TRBV19 to TRBJ1-2; no definite D call. Germline CDR1 LNHDA, CDR2 SQIVND (reference sequence). The V end was cut by 4 bases, the J end by 2 bases, with 11 bases between. The CDR3 spans 14 residues. CDR3 bases: TGTGCCAGTAGTAGGCAGTCGAGGAACTATGGCTACACCTTC. This gives the protein CASSRQSRNYGYTF.

The genes are TRBV7-2 and TRBJ1-2; TRBD1 aligns across 7 bases. Germline CDR1 is SGHTA and CDR2 is FQGNSA. V was clipped by 5 bases and J by 6 bases; unmatched bases: 6. CDR3 length: 13 residues. Here the CDR3 DNA reads TGTGCCAGCAGCCCAGGGGGAGGGAATGGCTACACCTTC. Its protein is CASSPGGGNGYTF.

This clone showed up just a few times. The chain combines TRBV18 with TRBJ2-7; D unclear. Germline V gene sequence: CDR1 KGHSH, CDR2 LQKENI. The CDR3 length is 13 residues. V was trimmed by 2 bases and J by 5 bases, leaving 10 bases between them. In nucleotides, the CDR3 is TGTGCCAGCTCACCATCATCGGACGACGAGCAGTACTTC. Amino acid sequence: CASSPSSDDEQYF.

This chain connects TRBV29-1 to TRBJ2-3; a possible D gene is TRBD1 (5 bases). The CDR3 has 12 amino acids. Germline-derived CDR1 and CDR2 are SQVTM and ANQGSEA. The V gene lost 4 bases and the J gene lost 4 bases, with 9 bases spanning the gap. CDR3 amino acids: CSVGGRADTQYF. The CDR3, as DNA: TGCAGCGTTGGGGGCAGGGCAGATACGCAGTATTTT.

This sequence joins TRBV5-4 and TRBJ1-6; a possible D gene is TRBD1 (5 bases). The CDR3 spans 15 residues. Trimming shortened V by 0 bases and J by 7 bases, and 11 bases separated the two germline ends. Germline assignment: CDR1 SGHNT and CDR2 YYREEE (reference sequence). DNA for the CDR3: TGTGCCAGCAGCTTGGACGGGGCTGGGAATTCACCCCTCCACTTT. Amino acids: CASSLDGAGNSPLHF.

V gene TRBV18 combines with J gene TRBJ2-2; D remains unclear. The germline V gene encodes CDR1 KGHSH and CDR2 LQKENI. V shed 0 bases and J shed 5 bases, with 13 bases lying between them. CDR3 length: 16 residues. The CDR3 bases are TGTGCCAGCTCACCACCTCTGTACAAGTGGACCGGGGAGCTGTTTTTT. Its protein is CASSPPLYKWTGELFF.